Below, 21 T cell receptor beta chains from the same sample are listed, as sequenced in a study of T cells after yellow fever vaccination (dated by TCRdb to between 2018 and 2021). Read against the paper, the sample's treatment or condition label means: live attenuated yellow fever vaccine strain. Library prep was done by 5' RACE. Data came from an Illumina HiSeq 2500. TCRdb ran its own pipeline on the public reads, namely fastp trimming at Q25 and MiXCR clone calling, and kept in-frame beta chains. Each CDR3 protein appears once, grouped with its most common genes and DNA. The table for this sample lists around 400,000 distinct CDR3 sequences; 11% of them were counted only once. The top ten clonotypes cover roughly 18% of the sample. The starting material was PBMCs, obtained on the day of the first yellow fever vaccination. The source of these receptors is a man aged 18 to 35 who received the YFV17D yellow fever vaccine.

This sequence joins TRBV7-2 and TRBJ2-1; 8 bases line up with TRBD2. Germline values: CDR1 SGHTA, CDR2 FQGNSA. The CDR3 has 15 amino acids. The junction had 3 bases not matched to a gene; V was cut back by 3 bases and J by 2 bases. The CDR3 DNA is TGTGCCAGCAGCTTCGGGGGGGCCCCCTACAATGAGCAGTTCTTC. Protein: CASSFGGAPYNEQFF.

This chain joins TRBV7-2 and TRBJ2-1; no clear D gene. The CDR3 length is 16 residues. The V gene's germline CDR1 is SGHTA and CDR2 FQGNSA. Trimming took 5 bases from V and 9 from J, leaving 23 bases between them. This CDR3 is CASSHTRIAGVLEQFF. The CDR3 bases are TGTGCCAGCAGCCACACTCGGATTGCAGGAGTTCTTGAGCAGTTCTTC.

The chain couples TRBV7-3 to TRBJ2-1, with TRBD1 identical over 7 bases. Germline V gene lookup returns CDR1 SGHTA and CDR2 FQGTGA. Germline trimming cut 5 bases from V and 8 bases from J; bases unmatched to any gene: 6. The CDR3 runs 13 residues. The CDR3 nucleotides read TGTGCCAGCAGCCCAGGACAGGCATATGAGCAGTTCTTC. Translated: CASSPGQAYEQFF.

This clonotype was counted ten times or more. V and J are TRBV20-1 and TRBJ1-5; D is ambiguous. CDR3 length equals 12 residues. Per germline, CDR1 DFQATT and CDR2 SNEGSKA (reference sequence). The germline V and J ends were trimmed by 5 bases and 4 bases, with 9 bases remaining between them. In DNA, the CDR3 is TGCAGTGCTGTTTCCGGGAATCAGCCCCAGCATTTT. Protein product: CSAVSGNQPQHF.

The chain employs TRBV7-6 and TRBJ1-1; perhaps TRBD1 as D (5 bases). V gave up 6 bases and J gave up 5 bases, with 16 bases separating them. Germline loops: CDR1 SGHVS, CDR2 FNYEAQ. The CDR3 has 14 amino acids. The CDR3 nucleotides are TGTGCCAGCAGTTTGGACACAAAGGGAACTGAAGCTTTCTTT. Translating it yields CASSLDTKGTEAFF. The entire variable domain, with the rest obtained from reference TRBV7-6 and TRBJ1-1, is as follows: GAGVSQSPRYKVTKRGQDVALRCDPISGHVSLYWYRQALGQGPEFLTYFNYEAQQDKSGLPNDRFSAERPEGSISTLTIQRTEQRDSAMYRCASSLDTKGTEAFFGQGTRLTVV.

This rearrangement joins TRBV5-1 to TRBJ2-7; possibly TRBD2 for D (5 bases). Germline V gives CDR1 SGHRS, CDR2 YFSETQ. The length of the CDR3 is 16 residues. Between the trimmed V and J ends, which lost 0 bases and 3 bases, there was a span of 16 bases. CDR3 sequence reads: CASSLAAPGGDYEQYF. CDR3 DNA sequence: TGCGCCAGCAGCTTGGCCGCACCCGGAGGCGACTACGAGCAGTACTTC. The complete variable domain, with remaining parts taken from reference TRBV5-1 and TRBJ2-7, reads KAGVTQTPRYLIKTRGQQVTLSCSPISGHRSVSWYQQTPGQGLQFLFEYFSETQRNKGNFPGRFSGRQFSNSRSEMNVSTLELGDSALYLCASSLAAPGGDYEQYFGPGTRLTVT.

This clonotype was seen more than once but under ten times. The V and J genes are TRBV15 and TRBJ2-3; D call uncertain. Per germline, CDR1 LNHNV and CDR2 YYDKDF (reference sequence). The CDR3 has 17 residues. V was trimmed by 3 bases and J by 3 bases, leaving 19 bases between them. CDR3 DNA: TGTGCCACCAGCAGGCCTCCGACGACCCGCTCGACAGATACGCAGTATTTT. It codes for CATSRPPTTRSTDTQYF.

The chain couples TRBV5-1 to TRBJ2-2; possibly TRBD1 for D (6 bases). The ends were cut back, 0 bases at V and 10 bases at J, with 13 bases in the middle. CDR3 size: 14 residues. The V gene's germline CDR1 is SGHRS and CDR2 YFSETQ. CDR3 residues: CASSLVSGGAELFF. The DNA for the CDR3 is TGCGCCAGCAGCTTGGTCTCTGGGGGCGCGGAGCTGTTTTTT.

This clonotype was recorded a few times. The rearrangement uses TRBV7-2 and TRBJ2-3; no reliable D call. In germline, CDR1 is SGHTA, CDR2 FQGNSA. There are 15 residues in the CDR3. In DNA form, the CDR3 reads TGTGCTATCCGGATAGGGTCTACAGGCACAGATACGCAGTATTTT. This translates into CAIRIGSTGTDTQYF.

This clonotype occurred a few times. The chain couples TRBV7-2 to TRBJ2-5; TRBD1 or TRBD2 may be the D gene (6 bases each). V was clipped by 5 bases and J by 4 bases, with 14 bases between them. Per germline, CDR1 SGHTA and CDR2 FQGNSA. This CDR3 is built from 14 residues. Here the CDR3 reads CASSHGGLGETQYF. In DNA form, the CDR3 reads TGTGCCAGCAGCCATGGGGGGCTAGGAGAGACCCAGTACTTC. The whole variable domain, remainder taken from reference TRBV7-2 and TRBJ2-5, is GAGVSQSPSNKVTEKGKDVELRCDPISGHTALYWYRQSLGQGLEFLIYFQGNSAPDKSGLPSDRFSAERTGGSVSTLTIQRTQQEDSAVYLCASSHGGLGETQYFGPGTRLLVL.

The J gene is TRBJ2-3, the V gene TRBV24-1, with D tentatively TRBD2 (5 bases). Germline values: CDR1 KGHDR, CDR2 SFDVKD. V was shortened by 3 bases and J by 2 bases, with 14 bases between the two germline ends. CDR3 length: 16 amino acids. The CDR3 protein is CATSDARGVDTDTQYF. DNA of the CDR3: TGTGCCACCAGTGATGCTCGGGGAGTTGACACAGATACGCAGTATTTT.

The chain is built from TRBV3-1 and TRBJ2-1, with a possible D match to TRBD2 (6 bases). With 4 bases removed from V and 10 bases from J, the gap between germline ends came to 17 bases. This CDR3 comprises 14 residues. In germline, CDR1 is LGHDT, CDR2 YNNKEL (reference sequence). The CDR3 protein is CASSPRRARDEQFF. Written as DNA, the CDR3 is TGTGCCAGCAGCCCTAGGAGGGCCCGGGACGAGCAGTTCTTC.

This clonotype was seen a handful of times. The genes are TRBV19 and TRBJ1-2, with D unclear. V lost 5 bases and J 1 base, leaving 5 bases between the germline ends. Germline CDR1 is LNHDA and CDR2 is SQIVND (reference sequence). The CDR3 spans 12 residues. The CDR3 nucleotides are TGTGCCAGTAGTCGTAATAACTATGGCTACACCTTC. Amino acids: CASSRNNYGYTF.

This clonotype was counted between two and nine times. The chain has TRBV20-1 and TRBJ2-7; tentatively, D is TRBD1 or TRBD2 (6 bases each). CDR1 and CDR2 (germline): DFQATT, SNEGSKA (reference sequence). This CDR3 contains 12 residues. The V end was cut by 3 bases, the J end by 6 bases, with 12 bases between. The CDR3 DNA reads as TGCAGTGCTAGGGGTGGAGGGGGCGAGCAGTACGTC. Translated: CSARGGGGEQYV.

This clonotype was seen ten or more times. This chain connects TRBV5-5 to TRBJ1-5; D gene unclear. The CDR3 runs to 16 residues. V gave up 0 bases and J gave up 0 bases, with 10 bases separating them. The germline V gene has CDR1 SGHKS and CDR2 YYEKEE (reference sequence). CDR3 region: CASSLGHAGSNQPQHF. The CDR3 coding sequence is TGTGCCAGCAGCTTGGGCCATGCGGGTAGCAATCAGCCCCAGCATTTT.

In its sample, this clonotype was seen many times. This chain links TRBV9 with TRBJ1-1, with D maybe TRBD1 (5 bases). CDR1 is SGDLS and CDR2 is YYNGEE in the germline V gene. The V end was cut by 0 bases, the J end by 5 bases, with 14 bases between. This CDR3 has 15 amino acids. CDR3 bases: TGTGCCAGCAGCGTAGAGGGCAGGGCGGGGACTGAAGCTTTCTTT. It specifies CASSVEGRAGTEAFF.

This clonotype was counted between two and nine times. The chain couples TRBV20-1 to TRBJ2-5, with TRBD2 identical over 8 bases. The CDR3 totals 14 residues. Germline CDR1 is DFQATT and CDR2 is SNEGSKA (reference sequence). V trimming: 4 bases; J trimming: 2 bases; junction bases outside the gene matches: 6. The CDR3 nucleotides read TGCAGTGCTACCGGGACTAGGGAACAAGAGACCCAGTACTTC. This sequence encodes CSATGTREQETQYF.

This clonotype was recorded many times. The chain links TRBV7-8 to TRBJ1-2, with 7 bases lining up with TRBD1. Germline loops: CDR1 SGHVS, CDR2 FQNEAQ. The V gene end was trimmed by 5 bases and the J gene end by 3 bases; junction bases not matched to a gene: 6. CDR3 length: 14 amino acids. The CDR3 DNA sequence: TGTGCCAGCAGCCCTTGGACAGGCGACTATGGCTACACCTTC. It is translated as CASSPWTGDYGYTF.

This clonotype occurred a few times. V and J are TRBV4-1 and TRBJ2-5, with a tentative D call TRBD1 (5 bases). The CDR3 has 15 amino acids. V shed 6 bases and J shed 1 base, with 15 bases lying between them. The germline V gene encodes CDR1 MGHRA and CDR2 YSYEKL. The CDR3 DNA reads as TGCGCCAGCAGGGAACGCCAGGGAATCCAAGAGACCCAGTACTTC. As protein: CASRERQGIQETQYF.

A few counts support this clonotype. The V and J genes are TRBV6-1 and TRBJ2-3; 7 nucleotides agree with TRBD1. CDR1 is MNHNS, CDR2 SASEGT, per germline. The trim removed 6 bases at V and 2 bases at J, leaving 5 bases unmatched. This CDR3 contains 14 residues. The CDR3 loop is CASRETGYTDTQYF. The CDR3 DNA follows: TGTGCCAGCAGGGAGACAGGGTACACAGATACGCAGTATTTT.

This clonotype was seen at least ten times. The chain has TRBV4-1 and TRBJ2-7, with 7 nucleotides matching TRBD1. There are 15 residues in the CDR3. The V segment lost 3 bases and the J segment 6 bases; nucleotides outside the gene matches: 11. CDR1 and CDR2 from the germline V gene are MGHRA and YSYEKL. CDR3 amino acids: CASSQRGTETGEQYF. CDR3 nucleotide sequence: TGCGCCAGCAGCCAGCGTGGGACAGAGACAGGCGAGCAGTACTTC.